This note documents a single T cell receptor (beta chain) sequence. This clone was detected only a few times. The antigen it binds to is not known. Base qualities are missing; no much larger clone stands one base away. In light of the paper, this sample's treatment or condition label describes: high-dose cyclophosphamide on days +3 and +4 as single-agent GVHD prophylaxis. For conditioning, the PTCy patients got busulfan and fludarabine, then a related or unrelated marrow graft, followed by cyclophosphamide on days +3 and +4. The PTCy-treated patients were drawn from a prospective, multi-institutional clinical trial. Peripheral blood and bone marrow mononuclear cells were isolated by Ficoll-Hypaque density centrifugation and were cryopreserved. FACS on a FACSAria II was used to sort CD4+ and CD8+ T cells, including the naive and memory subsets. TRB sequencing used genomic DNA with the immunoSEQ assay at survey resolution or the hsTCRB kit. The source study handled its data this way. The immunoSEQ software was used for initial read processing, and the LymphoSeq R package was used for repertoire analyses. Clonality was calculated as 1 minus normalized Shannon entropy, and the Gini coefficient was also calculated for each TRB dataset. Phenotypes of unsorted samples were inferred by mapping TRB sequences from sorted subsets of the recipient or donor onto the same recipient's unsorted samples. In TCRdb, the immuneACCESS table is reduced to in-frame sequences with V and J assigned. These tables do not hold every clone; where another copy was compared, an unresolved V gene accounts for under half, and the others remain unexplained. V, J and clone size were drawn from that table, and D and trimming were deduced from the DNA. The sample profile shows around 17,000 clones; over 60% of them were found once. The leading ten clones occupy approximately 30% of the sample.

This record belongs to a study of T cells after posttransplantation cyclophosphamide (dated by TCRdb to about 2016). General notes on the study: Using TRB sequencing, the study followed how the T cell repertoire rebuilt after myeloablative bone marrow transplantation with posttransplantation cyclophosphamide given as GVHD prophylaxis. Antigen receptor sequencing was done on samples from 35 PTCy-treated patients and from over 15 related bone marrow donors of those patients. Because TRA and TRB clonality were tightly correlated in 9 samples, subsequent TCR analyses were focused on TRB only. In 3 patients, up to roughly 3 additional blood samples taken between 2 and 5.2 years after transplant also underwent TRB sequencing, as did pretransplant blood from a handful of patients. Public TRB sequences were queried against a database of over 3,000 sequences associated with responses to pathogens, tumor antigens, self-antigens and alloantigens. Blood from every one of the approximately 33 PTCy patients who had 1-year posttransplant specimens underwent TRB sequencing. Broader findings and caveats from the paper: Donor-recipient similarity was low at 1-2 months but rose over the first year, and later blood repertoires were often dominated by donor CD8+ memory clones. Across fewer than 50 patients, recipient CMV seropositivity and CMV reactivation were highly associated with TRB clonality; PTCy diversity was similar to CNI/methotrexate controls. The TRB repertoires of T cells infiltrating skin or GI tract showed only limited overlap with the TRB repertoires of T cells in blood.

According to the germline V gene, CDR1 reads SGHVS and CDR2 reads FNYEAQ. The CDR3 starts with the cysteine, ends with the phenylalanine, and has 15 residues. Of all the DNA, just the CDR3 is kept, 45 bases in frame from base 1. V lost 5 bases and J lost 0 bases, and the count of bases not matched to a germline gene is 3. This sequence uses TRBV7-6 and TRBJ2-2; 7 bases in between match TRBD2. The clonotype originates from a female patient in her 40s who received an allogeneic stem cell transplant from a related donor, was CMV-positive, and had no GVHD. Following a transplant, a fraction of the T cells may be traceable to the graft donor. This specimen consisted of CD8+ T cells sorted from PBMCs, obtained approximately 2,000 days after a stem cell transplant with posttransplant cyclophosphamide. The CDR3 protein sequence reads: CASSEGLTNTGELFF. The base sequence is TGTGCCAGCAGCGAGGGACTAACGAACACCGGGGAGCTGTTTTTT.